This T cell receptor beta chain was recorded in a study of T cell changes during pregnancy in multiple sclerosis. Clones were read by immunoSEQ multiplex PCR, and TCRdb kept only the in-frame ones, dropping some. Here the sample spans more than 65,000 clones, roughly 92% being singletons. Germline assignment: CDR1 SGHRS and CDR2 YFSETQ. The CDR3 runs 12 residues. Trimming removed 0 bases from V and 4 bases from J, with 3 bases in between. This specimen consisted of CD4+ T cells from peripheral blood mononuclear cells, obtained before pregnancy. The TCR originated in a female donor with multiple sclerosis, enrolled in a pregnancy study. This chain uses TRBV5-1 with TRBJ2-3; D remains unclear. As DNA, the CDR3 is TGCGCCAGCAGCTTGGCCGCAGATACGCAGTATTTT. Its protein is CASSLAADTQYF.